The rows below give T cell receptor beta chains drawn from one sample of a study of Ad26.COV2.S vaccination and SARS-CoV-2 variants. TCRdb keeps only in-frame clones here, not all; method: immunoSEQ multiplex PCR. The top ten clones hold about 5.5% of a sample with around 170,000 clones, around 88% of them seen once. This material consisted of peripheral blood, taken after recovery from COVID-19. These receptor sequences come from a human donor who had recovered from COVID-19. The CDR3 runs from the conserved cysteine through the conserved F or W. Fields, in order: D gene, V gene, clone size, J gene, CDR3 protein, CDR3 DNA. A D gene is named only where the DNA matches it firmly. Rows may omit the clone size; those that give it use once, few, many or a size class.

d_call: TRBD1
v_call: TRBV10-3
clone_size: -
j_call: TRBJ2-2
cdr3_aa: CAIRRTGGYTGELFF
cdr3_nt: TGTGCCATCAGAAGGACAGGAGGCTACACCGGGGAGCTGTTTTTT

d_call: -
v_call: TRBV3-1/TRBV3-2
clone_size: -
j_call: TRBJ1-2
cdr3_aa: CASSPETGATYGYTF
cdr3_nt: TGTGCCAGCAGCCCAGAGACAGGAGCAACCTATGGCTACACCTTC

d_call: -
v_call: TRBV10-3
clone_size: many
j_call: TRBJ1-4
cdr3_aa: CAISESKQSEKLFF
cdr3_nt: TGTGCCATCAGTGAGTCAAAACAGTCCGAAAAACTGTTTTTT

d_call: -
v_call: TRBV19
clone_size: few
j_call: TRBJ1-1
cdr3_aa: CASSQQGADTEAFF
cdr3_nt: TGTGCCAGTAGTCAGCAGGGTGCAGACACTGAAGCTTTCTTT

d_call: -
v_call: TRBV27
clone_size: -
j_call: TRBJ2-4
cdr3_aa: CASREGFAKNIQYF
cdr3_nt: TGTGCCAGCAGGGAGGGCTTCGCCAAAAACATTCAGTACTTC

d_call: -
v_call: TRBV11-1
clone_size: -
j_call: TRBJ2-1
cdr3_aa: CASTEAYNEQFF
cdr3_nt: TGTGCCAGCACCGAGGCCTACAATGAGCAGTTCTTC

d_call: -
v_call: TRBV7-9
clone_size: -
j_call: TRBJ1-6
cdr3_aa: CASSLSFQPLHF
cdr3_nt: TGTGCCAGCAGCTTATCCTTCCAACCCCTCCACTTT

d_call: TRBD1
v_call: TRBV25-1
clone_size: -
j_call: TRBJ1-2
cdr3_aa: CASSGQDRTNYGYTF
cdr3_nt: TGTGCCAGCAGTGGTCAGGACAGGACGAACTATGGCTACACCTTC

d_call: TRBD1
v_call: TRBV30
clone_size: once
j_call: TRBJ1-2
cdr3_aa: CAWSTGVGRGYTF
cdr3_nt: TGTGCCTGGAGCACAGGGGTAGGACGTGGCTACACCTTC

d_call: TRBD2
v_call: TRBV6-5
clone_size: -
j_call: TRBJ2-5
cdr3_aa: CASSYRASGREGAQYF
cdr3_nt: TGTGCCAGCAGTTACAGGGCTAGCGGGAGGGAGGGGGCCCAGTACTTC

d_call: -
v_call: TRBV5-8
clone_size: -
j_call: TRBJ2-3
cdr3_aa: CASSLVGLASGTQYF
cdr3_nt: TGTGCCAGCAGCTTGGTTGGGCTAGCCTCCGGTACGCAGTATTTT

d_call: -
v_call: TRBV6-1
clone_size: -
j_call: TRBJ1-5
cdr3_aa: CASSEGVASNQPQHF
cdr3_nt: TGTGCCAGCAGTGAAGGAGTAGCCTCCAATCAGCCCCAGCATTTT

d_call: -
v_call: TRBV30
clone_size: -
j_call: TRBJ2-7
cdr3_aa: CAWSVESYEQYF
cdr3_nt: TGTGCCTGGAGTGTAGAGTCCTACGAGCAGTACTTC

d_call: -
v_call: TRBV5-1
clone_size: -
j_call: TRBJ2-5
cdr3_aa: CASSPGRWEETQYF
cdr3_nt: TGCGCCAGCAGCCCGGGACGGTGGGAAGAGACCCAGTACTTC

d_call: -
v_call: TRBV6-5
clone_size: -
j_call: TRBJ2-1
cdr3_aa: CASRAGSFTGNEQFF
cdr3_nt: TGTGCCAGCAGGGCTGGGAGCTTCACCGGGAATGAGCAGTTCTTC

d_call: -
v_call: TRBV19
clone_size: -
j_call: TRBJ1-1
cdr3_aa: CASSILGMNTEAFF
cdr3_nt: TGTGCCAGTAGTATACTGGGAATGAACACTGAAGCTTTCTTT

d_call: TRBD2
v_call: TRBV28
clone_size: -
j_call: TRBJ2-1
cdr3_aa: CASSPARGGDYNEQFF
cdr3_nt: TGTGCCAGCAGTCCTGCCCGGGGGGGAGATTACAATGAGCAGTTCTTC

d_call: TRBD1
v_call: TRBV15
clone_size: -
j_call: TRBJ1-2
cdr3_aa: CATSRERTGSGYTF
cdr3_nt: TGTGCCACCAGCAGAGAAAGGACAGGGAGTGGCTACACCTTC

d_call: -
v_call: TRBV12-3/TRBV12-4
clone_size: -
j_call: TRBJ2-7
cdr3_aa: CASSSGGPYEQYF
cdr3_nt: TGTGCCAGCAGTTCCGGGGGGCCCTACGAGCAGTACTTC

d_call: TRBD2
v_call: TRBV29-1
clone_size: -
j_call: TRBJ2-7
cdr3_aa: CSMSTSGSYEQYF
cdr3_nt: TGCAGCATGTCGACTAGCGGGAGCTACGAGCAGTACTTC

d_call: -
v_call: TRBV5-6
clone_size: -
j_call: TRBJ2-3
cdr3_aa: CASSLTGLSHTQYF
cdr3_nt: TGTGCCAGCAGCTTGACGGGATTGTCCCATACGCAGTATTTT

d_call: -
v_call: TRBV19
clone_size: -
j_call: TRBJ2-7
cdr3_aa: CASSIVGGSYEQYF
cdr3_nt: TGTGCCAGTAGTATAGTAGGGGGCTCCTACGAGCAGTACTTC

d_call: TRBD1
v_call: TRBV18
clone_size: few
j_call: TRBJ2-3
cdr3_aa: CASSPQGAADTQYF
cdr3_nt: TGTGCCAGCTCACCACAGGGGGCGGCAGATACGCAGTATTTT

d_call: -
v_call: TRBV7-9
clone_size: once
j_call: TRBJ2-3
cdr3_aa: CAVPTRSSTDTQYF
cdr3_nt: TGTGCCGTCCCCACTCGGTCGAGCACAGATACGCAGTATTTT

d_call: TRBD1
v_call: TRBV4-1
clone_size: -
j_call: TRBJ1-5
cdr3_aa: CASSQNRGDMNQPQHF
cdr3_nt: TGCGCCAGCAGCCAAAACAGGGGAGACATGAATCAGCCCCAGCATTTT

d_call: TRBD2
v_call: TRBV19
clone_size: -
j_call: TRBJ2-3
cdr3_aa: CASSPSGRRDTQYF
cdr3_nt: TGTGCCAGTAGCCCTTCCGGGAGGAGAGATACGCAGTATTTT

d_call: TRBD2
v_call: TRBV30
clone_size: -
j_call: TRBJ2-3
cdr3_aa: CAWALLAGGPDTQYF
cdr3_nt: TGTGCCTGGGCCCTCCTAGCGGGAGGACCCGATACGCAGTATTTT

d_call: TRBD2
v_call: TRBV19
clone_size: -
j_call: TRBJ2-5
cdr3_aa: CASSEASGGAETQYF
cdr3_nt: TGTGCCAGTAGTGAGGCTAGCGGGGGGGCGGAGACCCAGTACTTC

d_call: -
v_call: TRBV9
clone_size: -
j_call: TRBJ2-3
cdr3_aa: CASNGAGTDTQYF
cdr3_nt: TGTGCCAGCAATGGGGCCGGCACAGATACGCAGTATTTT